The 26 T cell receptor beta chains below come from one sample, sequenced in a study of PD-1 blockade in classical Hodgkin lymphoma. After autologous stem cell transplantation all patients relapsed, and prior brentuximab vedotin exposure differed between cohorts. The method was immunoSEQ multiplex PCR; TCRdb's version includes in-frame clones alone and lacks a portion of them. Among over 9,000 clones listed, around 74% were seen once. Sequencing used peripheral blood mononuclear cells (PBMCs), obtained at baseline. These receptors were obtained from a human donor with classical Hodgkin lymphoma.

V usage is TRBV5-6 and J usage is TRBJ2-5; no definite D call. V was pared by 2 bases and J by 1 base, with 6 bases between. There are 13 residues in the CDR3. Germline V gene lookup returns CDR1 SGHDT and CDR2 YYEEEE. CDR3 amino acids: CASSLGFQETQYF. In DNA, the CDR3 is TGTGCCAGCAGCTTAGGTTTCCAAGAGACCCAGTACTTC.

This rearrangement joins TRBV6-1 to TRBJ2-7; 9 nucleotides line up with TRBD1. J gave up 3 bases and V 6 bases, and 6 bases lay outside the gene matches. The germline V gene has CDR1 MNHNS and CDR2 SASEGT. The CDR3 spans 14 residues. This CDR3 reads CASSVGQGIYEQYV. The DNA of the CDR3 is TGTGCCAGCAGCGTGGGACAGGGAATCTACGAGCAGTACGTC.

The rearrangement uses TRBV7-2 and TRBJ2-1; TRBD2 aligns across 11 bases. This CDR3 region has 15 residues. Germline V CDR1 and CDR2: SGHTA, FQGNSA. V dropped 3 bases and J dropped 7; count of bases not matched to a gene: 5. The CDR3 loop reads CASSFTSGRPNEQFF. The CDR3 region has the DNA TGTGCCAGCAGCTTTACTAGCGGGAGACCTAATGAGCAGTTCTTC.

This chain uses TRBV6-5 with TRBJ2-5; D is unresolved. The CDR3 has 14 amino acids. V was cut by 0 bases and J by 4 bases, with 9 bases left in between. CDR1 and CDR2 (germline): MNHEY, SVGAGI. The CDR3 region is CASSYSTGVETQYF. As DNA, the CDR3 is TGTGCCAGCAGTTACTCGACTGGGGTAGAGACCCAGTACTTC.

This clone was observed a handful of times. This chain joins TRBV2 and TRBJ2-7; TRBD2 matches 8 bases. The germline V gene encodes CDR1 SNHLY and CDR2 FYNNEI. The CDR3 loop spans 14 amino acids. With 3 bases clipped from V and 4 bases from J, the junction kept 5 bases outside the gene matches. CDR3 nucleotide sequence: TGTGCCAGCAGTGAGCGGGGGGCTATATACGAGCAGTACTTC. Amino acid sequence: CASSERGAIYEQYF.

In this sample, this clone turned up once. The chain joins TRBV5-4 to TRBJ2-5; possibly TRBD1 or TRBD2 for D (6 bases each). Between the trimmed V and J ends, which lost 5 bases and 10 bases, there was a span of 24 bases. CDR1 is SGHNT and CDR2 is YYREEE in the germline V gene (reference sequence). This CDR3 comprises 15 residues. For the CDR3, the DNA is TGTGCCAGCAGGGAGGGGGTTGGGGGCCAGGGTGACCAGTACTTC. Translating gives CASREGVGGQGDQYF.

J is TRBJ1-2 and V is TRBV5-4; 12 bases are a match to TRBD1. Per germline, CDR1 SGHNT and CDR2 YYREEE (reference sequence). J was trimmed by 3 bases and V by 1 base; bases with no gene match: 4. CDR3 length: 16 residues. CDR3 in amino acids: CASSLMGQGADYGYTF. The CDR3 DNA sequence: TGTGCCAGCAGCTTGATGGGACAGGGGGCAGACTATGGCTACACCTTC.

Concerning this clone itself: A far larger clone is a single base away, which makes a read error likely. V and J are TRBV11-3 and TRBJ1-4, with 7 bases aligning to TRBD1. Germline V CDR1 and CDR2: SGHNT, YENEEA. CDR3 length: 16 residues. V lost 5 bases to trimming and J lost 4 bases; unmatched junction nucleotides: 10. Here the CDR3 reads CASSPQGGQSNEKLFF. The CDR3 DNA is TGTGCCAGCAGCCCTCAAGGGGGACAGAGTAATGAAAAACTGTTTTTT.

The J gene is TRBJ2-1, the V gene TRBV29-1; the D is unclear. The CDR3 contains 12 residues. The V gene's germline CDR1 is SQVTM and CDR2 ANQGSEA. CDR3 loop: CRAEKTYNEQFF. Here the CDR3 DNA reads TGCAGGGCGGAAAAAACCTACAATGAGCAGTTCTTC.

This clone appeared a few times. This sequence joins TRBV27 and TRBJ2-7; 9 bases are shared with TRBD1. CDR1 MNHEY and CDR2 SMNVEV come from the germline V gene (reference sequence). V was pared by 6 bases and J by 7 bases, with 16 bases of the junction left unmatched. The CDR3 has 16 amino acids. CDR3 region: CASSRPPGQGIGEQYF. CDR3 in DNA: TGTGCCAGCAGCCGACCCCCCGGACAGGGGATTGGGGAGCAGTACTTC.

The chain uses TRBV2 and TRBJ1-2, with a possible D match to TRBD1 (5 bases). CDR1 is SNHLY, CDR2 FYNNEI, per germline. V was clipped by 7 bases and J by 3 bases, with 12 bases between them. This CDR3 contains 13 residues. Here the CDR3 reads CASKWDVDYGYTF. As DNA, the CDR3 is TGTGCCAGCAAATGGGACGTGGACTATGGCTACACCTTC.

The chain joins TRBV7-8 to TRBJ1-3; 7 nucleotides agree with TRBD1. The CDR3 is 17 residues long. Trimming cost V 4 bases and J 2 bases; bases outside gene matches: 11. From germline, CDR1 is SGHVS and CDR2 FQNEAQ. The CDR3 reads CASSSRQGPGTGNTIYF. The CDR3 nucleotides read TGTGCCAGCAGCTCCAGACAGGGCCCTGGAACTGGAAACACCATATATTTT.

The genes are TRBV11-2 and TRBJ2-5, with a tentative D call TRBD1 (6 bases). Germline V CDR1 and CDR2: SGHAT, FQNNGV. V was cut by 2 bases and J by 3 bases, with 10 bases left in between. This CDR3 spans 14 amino acids. This chain's CDR3 is CASSLLWTEETQYF. The CDR3 DNA sequence: TGTGCCAGCAGCTTATTGTGGACAGAAGAGACCCAGTACTTC.

The chain is built from TRBV6-6 and TRBJ1-1; no reliable D call. This CDR3 is built from 11 residues. Germline loops: CDR1 MNHNY, CDR2 SVGAGI (reference sequence). V dropped 6 bases and J dropped 4 bases, with 6 bases sitting between them. Written as DNA, the CDR3 is TGTGCCAGCAGGGTCGTCACTGAAGCTTTCTTT. This sequence encodes CASRVVTEAFF.

V and J are TRBV28 and TRBJ2-5; weak D call: TRBD2 (5 bases). V was cut by 6 bases and J by 5 bases, with 10 bases left in between. In germline, CDR1 is MDHEN, CDR2 SYDVKM. This CDR3 is built from 12 residues. The CDR3 sequence: CASSSPGETQYF. The CDR3 region has the DNA TGTGCCAGCAGCTCCCCGGGGGAGACCCAGTACTTC.

The chain uses TRBV11-3 and TRBJ2-7, with 9 positions matching TRBD1. With 6 bases clipped from V and 1 base from J, the junction kept 7 bases outside the gene matches. The length of the CDR3 is 15 residues. Germline CDR1 and CDR2: SGHNT and YENEEA. In DNA, the CDR3 is TGTGCCAGCAGTCCCGGGACAGGGTATTCCTACGAGCAGTACTTC. Encoded protein: CASSPGTGYSYEQYF.

With regard to this clone: Within the sample, other DNA sequences also encode this same CDR3. The chain employs TRBV28 and TRBJ2-2; D ambiguous. Germline CDR1 MDHEN, CDR2 SYDVKM. Trimming stripped 6 bases from V and 5 bases from J, with 7 bases between. The CDR3 contains 12 residues. CDR3 sequence: CASSWETGELFF. The CDR3 DNA reads as TGTGCCAGCAGCTGGGAAACCGGGGAGCTGTTTTTT.

This CDR3 is CASSLPGGTSTDTQYF. The CDR3 coding sequence is TGCGCCAGCAGCTTACCGGGGGGGACTAGCACAGATACGCAGTATTTT. The chain carries TRBV5-1 and TRBJ2-3; TRBD2 matches at 8 bases. This CDR3 has 16 residues. From germline, CDR1 is SGHRS and CDR2 YFSETQ. Trimming at V came to 2 bases and at J to 0 bases, leaving 5 bases not matched to a gene. Based on the CDR3 plus reference TRBV5-1 and TRBJ2-3, the full variable domain is KAGVTQTPRYLIKTRGQQVTLSCSPISGHRSVSWYQQTPGQGLQFLFEYFSETQRNKGNFPGRFSGRQFSNSRSEMNVSTLELGDSALYLCASSLPGGTSTDTQYFGPGTRLTVL.

V is TRBV4-3 and J is TRBJ1-4; unclear D gene. Germline V lookup: CDR1 LGHNA, CDR2 YSLEER. Trimming pared 0 bases from V and 5 bases from J, leaving 16 bases between. The length of the CDR3 is 17 residues. CDR3 in DNA: TGCGCCAGCAGCCAAGATCAGTCAAGGAGATTGAATGAAAAACTGTTTTTT. Residues: CASSQDQSRRLNEKLFF.

This chain links TRBV6-5 with TRBJ1-3, with 8 bases matching TRBD1. Germline V gene data show CDR1 as MNHEY and CDR2 as SVGAGI. The V gene end was trimmed by 6 bases and the J gene end by 0 bases; junction bases not matched to a gene: 4. The CDR3 covers 15 residues. CDR3 loop: CASRNTGGSGNTIYF. The CDR3 DNA reads as TGTGCCAGCAGGAACACAGGGGGCTCTGGAAACACCATATATTTT.

The chain uses TRBV2 and TRBJ2-5; no definite D call. Germline loops: CDR1 SNHLY, CDR2 FYNNEI. Trimming pared 4 bases from V and 8 bases from J, leaving 14 bases between. The CDR3 contains 13 residues. The CDR3 is CASSVSERSTQYF. For the CDR3, the DNA is TGTGCCAGCAGTGTGTCGGAGAGGAGCACCCAGTACTTC.

This clone showed up just a few times. The rearrangement joins TRBV6-4 to TRBJ2-3; the D gene is possibly TRBD1 (5 bases). This CDR3 is built from 13 residues. The V end lost 10 bases, the J end lost 7 bases, and 18 bases lay between the germline ends. CDR1 is MRHNA and CDR2 is SNTAGT in the germline V gene. CDR3 sequence reads: CATRVVSENTQYF. DNA for the CDR3: TGTGCCACCAGGGTTGTCAGCGAAAATACGCAGTATTTT.

J is TRBJ2-1 and V is TRBV2; D not certain. The V end lost 4 bases, the J end lost 9 bases, and 4 bases lay between the germline ends. In germline, CDR1 is SNHLY, CDR2 FYNNEI. This CDR3 is built from 10 residues. CDR3 sequence reads: CASSGGEQFF. As DNA, the CDR3 is TGTGCCAGCAGTGGGGGTGAGCAGTTCTTC.

The chain has TRBV4-1 and TRBJ1-5, with 7 bases lining up with TRBD1. After removal of 0 bases from V and 3 bases from J, the junction contained 5 bases not matched to a gene. This CDR3 is 16 amino acids long. Germline CDR1 and CDR2: MGHRA and YSYEKL. The CDR3 sequence: CASSQDSQGVNQPQHF. As DNA, the CDR3 is TGCGCCAGCAGCCAAGATTCCCAGGGGGTCAATCAGCCCCAGCATTTT.

The chain carries TRBV29-1 and TRBJ2-5; either TRBD1 or TRBD2 may supply D (7 bases each). In germline, CDR1 is SQVTM, CDR2 ANQGSEA. Trimming took 4 bases from V and 5 from J, leaving 11 bases between them. This CDR3 spans 12 amino acids. DNA of the CDR3: TGCAGCGTTGGCAGGGGGGGGGAGACCCAGTACTTC. As protein: CSVGRGGETQYF.

The table lists this clone with a count of one. The J gene is TRBJ2-5, the V gene TRBV7-2; 10 bases match TRBD1. Looked up from germline, CDR1 is SGHTA and CDR2 is FQGNSA. V lost 1 base, J lost 7 bases, and 12 bases stayed unmatched. CDR3 length: 17 residues. The CDR3 spells CASSLVGLGQGTGTQYF. CDR3 coding DNA: TGTGCCAGCAGCTTAGTAGGCTTGGGACAGGGGACGGGGACCCAGTACTTC.